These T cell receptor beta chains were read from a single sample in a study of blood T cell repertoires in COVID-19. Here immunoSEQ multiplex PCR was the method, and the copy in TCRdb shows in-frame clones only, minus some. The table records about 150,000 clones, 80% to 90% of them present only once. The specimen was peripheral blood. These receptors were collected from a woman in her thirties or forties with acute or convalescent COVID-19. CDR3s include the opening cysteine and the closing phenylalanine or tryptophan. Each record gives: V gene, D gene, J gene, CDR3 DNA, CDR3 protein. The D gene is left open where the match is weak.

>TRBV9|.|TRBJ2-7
TGTGCCAGCAGCGTAGATGGAGATAACTACTACGAGCAGTACTTC
CASSVDGDNYYEQYF
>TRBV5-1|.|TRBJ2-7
TGCGCCAGCAGCTTGGGTCACGTGACAGACTACGAGCAGTACTTC
CASSLGHVTDYEQYF
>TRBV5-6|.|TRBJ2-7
TGTGCCAGCAGCAATATTTGGCAGGCCTACGAGCAGTACTTC
CASSNIWQAYEQYF
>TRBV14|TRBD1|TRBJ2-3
TGTGCCAGCAGCCAAGACAGGGGGCGGGCAGATACGCAGTATTTT
CASSQDRGRADTQYF
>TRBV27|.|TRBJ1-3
TGTGCCAGCAGTTTAGCGGGGGCAAACACCATATATTTT
CASSLAGANTIYF
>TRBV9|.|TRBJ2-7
TGTGCCAGCAGCATCGGAGCAGAGCAGTACTTC
CASSIGAEQYF
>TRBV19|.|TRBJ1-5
TGTGCCAGTAGTATAATGACAGTCAATCAGCCCCAGCATTTT
CASSIMTVNQPQHF
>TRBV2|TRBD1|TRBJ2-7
TGTGCCAGCACGGTAACGGGACAGAACTACGAGCAGTACTTC
CASTVTGQNYEQYF
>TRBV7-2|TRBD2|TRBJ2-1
TGTGCCAGCAGCTTAGGGTCTAGCGGGGGGGCCTACAATGAGCAGTTCTTC
CASSLGSSGGAYNEQFF
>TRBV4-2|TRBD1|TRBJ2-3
TGTGCCAGCAGCCAAGATTTGGGACAGGGGGCAGATACGCAGTATTTT
CASSQDLGQGADTQYF
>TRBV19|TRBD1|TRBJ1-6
TGTGCCAGTAGTACCGACAGGGGGCATCCCGTCGGATCACCCCTCCACTTT
CASSTDRGHPVGSPLHF
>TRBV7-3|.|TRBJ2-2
TGTGCCAGCAGCTTAGTAAATAGTCGGTTCAGAGGGAACACCGGGGAGCTGTTTTTT
CASSLVNSRFRGNTGELFF
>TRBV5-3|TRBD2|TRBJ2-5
TGTGCCAGAAGCTTGGCGGTAGCGGGATCGGAGACCCAGTACTTC
CARSLAVAGSETQYF